This T cell receptor beta chain was retrieved from a study of cytomegalovirus exposure and HLA in healthy donors. Study findings and constraints: The majority of TCR sequences were rare, yet some public TCRs appeared in many donors. Associated with cytomegalovirus, according to the listing, were around 160 TCR beta chains.

The study drew the donors from its approximately 110-subject validation cohort, separate from the approximately 700-subject first cohort. Of note for this clone: Antigen unknown.

Assay: immunoSEQ multiplex PCR; the TCRdb copy retains only in-frame clones and omits some. The sample has about 66,000 clones, 95% to 96% seen once; the top ten hold approximately 1%. J gave up 2 bases and V 4 bases, and 4 bases lay outside the gene matches. The V gene's germline CDR1 is MNHNS and CDR2 SASEGT. The CDR3 has 15 residues. The clonotype originates from a man younger than 35 in good health and CMV-seronegative. Sequencing used PBMCs. The chain employs TRBV6-1 and TRBJ2-4, with 8 positions matching TRBD1. The CDR3 sequence: CASSAGGATKNIQYF. As DNA, the CDR3 is TGTGCCAGCAGTGCAGGGGGCGCGACCAAAAACATTCAGTACTTC.